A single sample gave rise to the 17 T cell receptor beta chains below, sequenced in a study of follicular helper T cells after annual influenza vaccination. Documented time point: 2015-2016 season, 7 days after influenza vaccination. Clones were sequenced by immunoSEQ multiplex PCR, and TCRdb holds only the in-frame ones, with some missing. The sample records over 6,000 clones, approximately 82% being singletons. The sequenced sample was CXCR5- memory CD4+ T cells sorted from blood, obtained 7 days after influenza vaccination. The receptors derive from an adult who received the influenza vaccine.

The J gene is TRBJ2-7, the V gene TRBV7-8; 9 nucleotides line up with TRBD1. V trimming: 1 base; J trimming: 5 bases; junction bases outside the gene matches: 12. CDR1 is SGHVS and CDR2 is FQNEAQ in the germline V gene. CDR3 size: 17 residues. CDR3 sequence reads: CASSLGLKGQGDHEQYF. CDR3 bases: TGTGCCAGCAGCTTAGGATTAAAGGGACAGGGAGACCACGAGCAGTACTTC.

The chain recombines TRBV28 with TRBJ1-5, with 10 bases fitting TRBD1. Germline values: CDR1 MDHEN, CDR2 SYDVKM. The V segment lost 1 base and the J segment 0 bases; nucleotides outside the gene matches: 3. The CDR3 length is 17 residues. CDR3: CASSLSGTGVSNQPQHF. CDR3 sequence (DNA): TGTGCCAGCAGTTTATCGGGGACAGGGGTTAGCAATCAGCCCCAGCATTTT.

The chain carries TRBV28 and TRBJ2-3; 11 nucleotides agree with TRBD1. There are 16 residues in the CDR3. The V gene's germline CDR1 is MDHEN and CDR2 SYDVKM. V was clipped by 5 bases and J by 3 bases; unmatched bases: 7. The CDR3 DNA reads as TGTGCCAGCAGTCCCTCCGGGACAGGGGGTACAGATACGCAGTATTTT. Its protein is CASSPSGTGGTDTQYF.

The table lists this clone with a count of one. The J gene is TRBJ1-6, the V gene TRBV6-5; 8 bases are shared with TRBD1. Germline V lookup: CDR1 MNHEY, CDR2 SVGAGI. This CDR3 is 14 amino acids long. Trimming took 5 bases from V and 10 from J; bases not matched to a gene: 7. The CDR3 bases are TGTGCCAGCAGTGACAGGGGCTTTCGATCACCCCTCCACTTT. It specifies CASSDRGFRSPLHF.

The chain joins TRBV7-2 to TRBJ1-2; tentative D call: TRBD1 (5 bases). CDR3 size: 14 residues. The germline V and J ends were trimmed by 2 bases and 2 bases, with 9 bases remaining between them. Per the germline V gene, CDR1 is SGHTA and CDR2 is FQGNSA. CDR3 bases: TGTGCCAGCAGCTTATCAGGGCAGAACTATGGCTACACCTTC. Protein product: CASSLSGQNYGYTF.

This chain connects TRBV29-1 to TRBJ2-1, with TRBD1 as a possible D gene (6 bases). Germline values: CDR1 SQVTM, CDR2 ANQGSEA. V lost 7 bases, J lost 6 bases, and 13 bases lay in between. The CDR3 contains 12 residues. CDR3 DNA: TGCAGCGCATATGACAGGCCCAATGAGCAGTTCTTC. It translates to CSAYDRPNEQFF.

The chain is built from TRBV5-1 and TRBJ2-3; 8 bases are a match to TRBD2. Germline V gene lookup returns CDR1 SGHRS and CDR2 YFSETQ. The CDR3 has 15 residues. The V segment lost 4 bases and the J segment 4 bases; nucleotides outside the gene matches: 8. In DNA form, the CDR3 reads TGCGCCAGCAGCACCCCGCGGGGGGATTCAGATACGCAGTATTTT. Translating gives CASSTPRGDSDTQYF.

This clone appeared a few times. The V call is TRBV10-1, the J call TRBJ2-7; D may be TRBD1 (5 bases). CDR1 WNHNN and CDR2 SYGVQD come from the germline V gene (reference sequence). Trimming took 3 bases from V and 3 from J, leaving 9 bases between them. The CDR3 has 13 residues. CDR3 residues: CASSDGQGYEQYF. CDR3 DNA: TGCGCCAGCAGTGACGGGCAGGGCTACGAGCAGTACTTC.

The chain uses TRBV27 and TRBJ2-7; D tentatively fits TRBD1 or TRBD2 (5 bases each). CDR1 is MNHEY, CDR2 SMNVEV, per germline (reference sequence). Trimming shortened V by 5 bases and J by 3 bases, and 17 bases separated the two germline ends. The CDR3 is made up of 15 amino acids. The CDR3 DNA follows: TGTGCCAGCAGTATCCCCGGGGCGGGCAACTACGAGCAGTACTTC. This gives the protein CASSIPGAGNYEQYF.

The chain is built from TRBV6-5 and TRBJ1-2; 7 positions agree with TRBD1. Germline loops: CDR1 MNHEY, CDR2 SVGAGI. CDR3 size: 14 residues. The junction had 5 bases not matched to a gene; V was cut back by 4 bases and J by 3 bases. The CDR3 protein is CASSFGQADYGYTF. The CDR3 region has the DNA TGTGCCAGCAGTTTCGGACAGGCAGACTATGGCTACACCTTC.

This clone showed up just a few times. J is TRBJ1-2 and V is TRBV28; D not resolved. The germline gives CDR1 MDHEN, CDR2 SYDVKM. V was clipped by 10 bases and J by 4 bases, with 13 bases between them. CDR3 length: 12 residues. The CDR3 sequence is CATTTGSYGYTF. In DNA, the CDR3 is TGTGCCACCACAACGGGGAGCTATGGCTACACCTTC.

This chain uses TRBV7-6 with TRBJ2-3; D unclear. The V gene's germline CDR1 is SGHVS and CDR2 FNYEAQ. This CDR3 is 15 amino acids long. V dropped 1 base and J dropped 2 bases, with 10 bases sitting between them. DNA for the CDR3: TGTGCCAGCAGCTTAGTGGAAGGGTACACAGATACGCAGTATTTT. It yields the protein CASSLVEGYTDTQYF.

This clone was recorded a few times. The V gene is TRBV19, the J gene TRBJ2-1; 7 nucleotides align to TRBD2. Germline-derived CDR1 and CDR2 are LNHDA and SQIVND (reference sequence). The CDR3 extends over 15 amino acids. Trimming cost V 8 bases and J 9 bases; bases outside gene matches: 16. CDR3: CASGIGEGLSGEQFF. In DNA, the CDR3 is TGTGCCAGTGGGATTGGGGAGGGCCTATCGGGTGAGCAGTTCTTC.

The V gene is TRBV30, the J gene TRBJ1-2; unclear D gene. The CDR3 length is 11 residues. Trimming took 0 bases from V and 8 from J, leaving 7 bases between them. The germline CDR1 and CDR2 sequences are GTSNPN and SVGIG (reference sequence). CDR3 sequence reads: CAWSVKWGYTF. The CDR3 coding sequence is TGTGCCTGGAGTGTAAAATGGGGCTACACCTTC.

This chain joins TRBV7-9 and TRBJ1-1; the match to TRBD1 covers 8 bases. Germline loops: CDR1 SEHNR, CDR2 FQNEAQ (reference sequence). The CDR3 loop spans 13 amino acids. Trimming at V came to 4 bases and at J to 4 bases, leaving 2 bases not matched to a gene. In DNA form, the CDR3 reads TGTGCCAGCAGCTCCCAGGGGGCCACTGAAGCTTTCTTT. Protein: CASSSQGATEAFF.

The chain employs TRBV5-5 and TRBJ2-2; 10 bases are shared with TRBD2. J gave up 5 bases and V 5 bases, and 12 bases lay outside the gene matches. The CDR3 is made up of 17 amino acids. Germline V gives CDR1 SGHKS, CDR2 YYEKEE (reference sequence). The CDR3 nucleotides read TGTGCCAGCAGAGCCGAAGCGGGAGGGCCCCGAACCGGGGAGCTGTTTTTT. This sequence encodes CASRAEAGGPRTGELFF.

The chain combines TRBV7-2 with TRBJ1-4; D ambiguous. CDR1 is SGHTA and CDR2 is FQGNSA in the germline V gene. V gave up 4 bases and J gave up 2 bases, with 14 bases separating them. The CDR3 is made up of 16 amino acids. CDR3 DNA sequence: TGTGCCAGCAGCTGGAGTGGAGGGTCGACTAATGAAAAACTGTTTTTT. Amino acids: CASSWSGGSTNEKLFF. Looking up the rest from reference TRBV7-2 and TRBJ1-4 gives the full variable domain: GAGVSQSPSNKVTEKGKDVELRCDPISGHTALYWYRQSLGQGLEFLIYFQGNSAPDKSGLPSDRFSAERTGGSVSTLTIQRTQQEDSAVYLCASSWSGGSTNEKLFFGSGTQLSVL.